This T cell receptor beta chain was sequenced for a study of blood T cells in healthy people across ages. Trimming pared 6 bases from V and 7 bases from J, leaving 13 bases between. The CDR3 consists of 12 residues. CDR1 and CDR2 from the germline V gene are DFQATT and SNEGSKA (reference sequence). The use of a sample-barcoded 5' primer and a J-beta primer mix characterized a second PCR of roughly 6 to 11 cycles. MiXCR was run by TCRdb on the 5' RACE reads, yielding one entry per CDR3 protein. The repertoire has 600,000 to 800,000 distinct CDR3 sequences, around 20% of them found once; the top ten carry around 3.4%.

The sample comprised blood. The chain has TRBV20-1 and TRBJ2-1, with a tentative D call TRBD2 (5 bases). The TCR was taken from a man in his 70s in good health. The CDR3 loop reads CSAGVNRNEQFF. CDR3 DNA: TGCAGTGCCGGGGTTAATAGGAATGAGCAGTTCTTC.